This T cell receptor beta chain was retrieved from a study of cytomegalovirus exposure and HLA in healthy donors. PCR amplification relied on 60 Vbeta primers (plus 13 Jbeta primers). Only in-frame clones appear in the TCRdb table, and some are missing; sequencing was by immunoSEQ multiplex PCR. The data show 200,000 or so clones, roughly 84% seen once. In germline, CDR1 is MNHEY, CDR2 SMNVEV (reference sequence). The CDR3 runs to 17 residues. V was pared by 1 base and J by 1 base, with 14 bases between. The chain recombines TRBV27 with TRBJ1-5, with unresolved D. Sequenced sample: PBMCs. This TCR was recovered from a boy younger than 18 in good health and CMV-seronegative. The chain's CDR3 is CASSLYSGEESNQPQHF. The DNA of the CDR3 is TGTGCCAGCAGTTTATATAGCGGTGAGGAGAGCAATCAGCCCCAGCATTTT.